The next 2 T cell receptor beta chains were all read from a single sample in a study of follicular helper T cells after annual influenza vaccination. Some clones are missing from TCRdb's copy, which holds only in-frame ones; the method was immunoSEQ multiplex PCR. The sample holds approximately 13,000 clones, approximately 78% seen once. Specified time point: 2014-2015 season, pre-vaccination. The specimen was CXCR5- memory CD4+ T cells sorted from blood, collected on the day of influenza vaccination. These receptors came from an adult who received the influenza vaccine.

This chain joins TRBV18 and TRBJ2-7; TRBD2 is a possible D gene (5 bases). Trimming removed 6 bases at V and 9 bases at J, with 21 bases between. CDR1 is KGHSH, CDR2 LQKENI, per germline. This CDR3 has 14 residues. The CDR3 nucleotides read TGTGCCAGCTCTCACGGGGAACGGCTCGTAGGGCAGTACTTC. Translation: CASSHGERLVGQYF.

This clone was observed a single time. V gene TRBV10-3 combines with J gene TRBJ2-3; 9 bases match TRBD1. Germline trimming cut 6 bases from V and 0 bases from J; bases unmatched to any gene: 7. Germline V gene lookup returns CDR1 ENHRY and CDR2 SYGVKD. This CDR3 has 16 residues. CDR3 DNA sequence: TGTGCCATCAGATCAAAGACAGGGGGGAGCACAGATACGCAGTATTTT. Translation gives CAIRSKTGGSTDTQYF.